This T cell receptor beta chain was sequenced in a study of identifying expanded T cells in peripheral blood (dated by TCRdb to about 2019). About the full investigation: Separate aliquots of the same genomic DNA pool were sequenced to produce technical replicates, and four replicates were compared in pairs. Points the paper makes about the study in general: The authors expected that over much longer intervals, such as months to years, biological variance in healthy repertoires might increase even further. Across all healthy-donor time intervals, the beta-binomial model significantly cut both the number of clones called differentially abundant and the false-positive rate. For all healthy donors, the variance in clone template counts between two-week samples rose significantly as total template count increased. The binomial model flagged 0.95 to 1.5 differentially abundant clones between technical replicates but 15 to 17 over two weeks and 19 to 20 over four weeks.

No immune events, such as infections, were documented for the healthy donors during the collection period. To calibrate time-dependent variance in a beta-binomial model of T-cell clone differential abundance, blood repertoires from healthy donors were used as a training cohort. The training cohort included 10 or so healthy donors, of whom 3 were female and 7 were male. On average the donors were approximately 40 years old, and their ages spanned about 29 to 65 years. Whole blood was collected from each healthy donor at three time points spaced around two weeks apart and obtained from a commercial supplier. For immunosequencing, genomic DNA was extracted from unsorted whole blood. V is reduced by 4 bases and J by 4 bases, leaving a spacing of 22 bases between them. The germline V gene provides CDR1 MGHRA and CDR2 YSYEKL. Its CDR3 holds 18 amino acids, cysteine through phenylalanine. Kept here is only the CDR3 DNA, which spans 54 bases and is read in frame from base 1.

As regards this clone: Its binding antigen is unknown. Per-nucleotide qualities are absent, and no much larger clonotype sits a single base away.

The immunoSEQ Assay, which uses bias-controlled multiplex PCR amplification of genomic DNA, was used to profile TCRbeta CDR3 regions. In the authors' own workflow: The absolute abundance of each unique TCRbeta CDR3 region was quantified after sequences were collapsed and filtered. Two models were used to test differential abundance: a binomial model (Fisher-equivalent) and a beta-binomial model that adds time-dependent variance fitted from healthy donors. Any clone with fewer than 5 combined templates was excluded, and a clone was called differentially abundant if its Benjamini-Hochberg FDR was below 0.01. Beta-binomial variance was modeled as a function of total template count across the two samples using the form v = (b*log(k)+a)^2. Sourced from immuneACCESS, this table was stored by TCRdb with only in-frame sequences that have V and J called. A share of the clones is absent; for the studies checked, an unresolved V gene accounts for under half, and the remainder has no known explanation. V and J calls and clone size follow that table, whereas D and trimming were derived from the DNA. A total of 100,000 to 150,000 clones appear in this sample, 84% of them only once. Of the sample, roughly 3.3% is held by the ten largest clones.

The clonotype was recovered from a person between 18 and 75 years old in good health. This chain is built from TRBV4-1 and TRBJ1-4, with no confidently assigned D gene. Sequencing was carried out using blood. The CDR3 region reads CASSREGIAAGGNEKLFF. The base sequence is TGCGCCAGCAGCCGAGAGGGTATTGCGGCAGGAGGTAATGAAAAACTGTTTTTT.